The rows below give T cell receptor beta chains drawn from one sample of a study of control samples from healthy donors and cancer patients. TCRdb's copy holds only in-frame clones and misses some; the assay was immunoSEQ multiplex PCR. The top ten clones hold less than 3.5% of a sample with about 120,000 clones, 93% of them seen once. The sequenced sample was blood. The receptors derive from a man younger than 45 in good health. Both conserved end residues are part of each CDR3. The D gene is left open where the match is weak. Clone size is stated in some rows and not others, as once, few, many or a class when expanded.

CDR3: CASSPAQNEKLFF
DNA: TGTGCCAGCAGCCCAGCGCAAAATGAAAAACTGTTTTTT
J: TRBJ1-4
size: -
V: TRBV6-5
D: -

CDR3: CASSIKGQTEAFF
DNA: TGTGCCAGTAGTATCAAAGGTCAGACTGAAGCTTTCTTT
J: TRBJ1-1
size: -
V: TRBV19
D: -

CDR3: CASSPQGETQYF
DNA: TGTGCCAGCAGCCCACAGGGGGAGACCCAGTACTTC
J: TRBJ2-5
size: -
V: TRBV4-2
D: TRBD1

CDR3: CATRPGTGNTEAFF
DNA: TGTGCCACCCGCCCCGGGACAGGGAACACTGAAGCTTTCTTT
J: TRBJ1-1
size: -
V: TRBV15
D: TRBD1

CDR3: CASSTTRQVVKGNEQFF
DNA: TGTGCCAGCAGCACCACCCGACAGGTGGTGAAGGGCAATGAGCAGTTCTTC
J: TRBJ2-1
size: -
V: TRBV7-9
D: -

CDR3: CASSPGGPATEAFF
DNA: TGTGCCAGCAGCCCGGGCGGGCCGGCCACTGAAGCTTTCTTT
J: TRBJ1-1
size: once
V: TRBV28
D: -

CDR3: CASSQEQRGLAGVTQYF
DNA: TGTGCCAGCAGCCAAGAGCAGAGGGGACTAGCGGGGGTTACGCAGTATTTT
J: TRBJ2-3
size: -
V: TRBV4-2
D: TRBD2

CDR3: CASSTPGTVGDTGELFF
DNA: TGTGCCAGCAGCACTCCCGGGACAGTAGGCGACACCGGGGAGCTGTTTTTT
J: TRBJ2-2
size: -
V: TRBV9
D: TRBD1

CDR3: CASSRGYGNQPQHF
DNA: TGTGCCAGCAGCCGAGGGTACGGAAATCAGCCCCAGCATTTT
J: TRBJ1-5
size: -
V: TRBV27
D: -

CDR3: CASSDDQLSYTF
DNA: TGTGCCAGCAGTGATGACCAGCTAAGCTACACCTTC
J: TRBJ1-2
size: once
V: TRBV2
D: -

CDR3: CATSENRESSTDTQYF
DNA: TGTGCCACCAGTGAAAACAGGGAATCCAGCACAGATACGCAGTATTTT
J: TRBJ2-3
size: -
V: TRBV24-1
D: -

CDR3: CASSYDSWAGGYTF
DNA: TGTGCCAGCAGTTACGATTCCTGGGCGGGTGGCTACACCTTC
J: TRBJ1-2
size: -
V: TRBV6-5
D: -

CDR3: CATLILVNYGYTF
DNA: TGTGCCACCCTCATACTTGTTAACTATGGCTACACCTTC
J: TRBJ1-2
size: -
V: TRBV6-5
D: -

CDR3: CASSLTVGTRFSNQPQHF
DNA: TGTGCCAGCAGCTTAACTGTTGGGACGAGATTTAGCAATCAGCCCCAGCATTTT
J: TRBJ1-5
size: once
V: TRBV7-8
D: -

CDR3: CASSPPGEETQYF
DNA: TGTGCCAGCAGCCCCCCGGGAGAAGAGACCCAGTACTTC
J: TRBJ2-5
size: -
V: TRBV7-9
D: -

CDR3: CASSLASMTDSGNTIYF
DNA: TGCGCCAGCAGCTTGGCCAGTATGACGGACTCTGGAAACACCATATATTTT
J: TRBJ1-3
size: -
V: TRBV5-1
D: -

CDR3: CASSLGGGTFYEQYF
DNA: TGCGCCAGCAGCCTAGGCGGGGGGACTTTCTACGAGCAGTACTTC
J: TRBJ2-7
size: -
V: TRBV4-1
D: TRBD2